The 13 T cell receptor beta chains given below trace back to one sample, sequenced in a study of CD8 T cells in Susac syndrome. Random hexamers were used to reverse transcribe an amount of roughly 0.45 to 1 ug RNA. TCRdb itself ran the immunoSEQ multiplex PCR reads through MiXCR, one entry per CDR3 protein. Among tens of thousands of distinct CDR3 sequences listed, over 90% were seen once. The sample taken for sequencing was CD4+ T cells from PBMCs. Receptors were obtained from a human donor with multiple sclerosis.

The V gene is TRBV18, the J gene TRBJ1-6; D is uncertain. Looked up from germline, CDR1 is KGHSH and CDR2 is LQKENI. The CDR3 spans 17 residues. V lost 4 bases to trimming and J lost 9 bases, with 22 bases between them. The CDR3 nucleotides read TGTGCCAGCTCACGAGGCCCAGTGGGGATGAGGACTTCACCCCTCCACTTT. Its protein is CASSRGPVGMRTSPLHF.

The V call is TRBV19, the J call TRBJ2-1; D is possibly TRBD2 (5 bases). CDR1 LNHDA and CDR2 SQIVND come from the germline V gene (reference sequence). Deletions cut 7 bases from V and 3 bases from J, with 13 bases between. The CDR3 is 14 residues long. As DNA, the CDR3 is TGTGCCAGTATCGGGCCGGGGATCTACAATGAGCAGTTCTTC. Translating gives CASIGPGIYNEQFF.

CDR3 sequence (DNA): TGTGCCAGCAGTTCGACAGAGAACACCGGGGAGCTGTTTTTT. Translation gives CASSSTENTGELFF. This sequence joins TRBV6-2 or TRBV6-3 and TRBJ2-2; TRBD1 might be the D (5 bases). There are 14 residues in the CDR3. Trimming took 4 bases from V and 1 from J, leaving 7 bases between them. Germline V lookup: CDR1 MNHEY, CDR2 SVGEGT.

The V and J genes are TRBV5-4 and TRBJ2-3; D is possibly TRBD1 (6 bases). The CDR3 covers 13 residues. Germline V gives CDR1 SGHNT, CDR2 YYREEE (reference sequence). V was clipped by 0 bases and J by 11 bases, with 13 bases between them. CDR3 region: CASSLAGTWGQYF. CDR3 DNA sequence: TGTGCCAGCAGCTTGGCGGGGACATGGGGGCAGTATTTT.

The V gene is TRBV27, the J gene TRBJ2-5; D remains ambiguous. The CDR3 consists of 13 residues. Trimming removed 3 bases at V and 3 bases at J, with 8 bases between. Germline CDR1 and CDR2: MNHEY and SMNVEV (reference sequence). The CDR3 reads CASSLSSEETQYF. The CDR3 nucleotides are TGTGCCAGCAGTTTGAGCAGCGAAGAGACCCAGTACTTC.

V is TRBV25-1 and J is TRBJ1-6; the D is unclear. The length of the CDR3 is 12 residues. Germline V gene data show CDR1 as MGHDK and CDR2 as SYGVNS. Trimming took 1 base from V and 9 from J, leaving 4 bases between them. The CDR3 bases are TGTGCCAGCAGTGAATTTCGTTCACCCCTCCACTTT. It codes for CASSEFRSPLHF.

The chain carries TRBV7-2 and TRBJ2-2; D not resolved. Germline V gene sequence: CDR1 SGHTA, CDR2 FQGNSA. The CDR3 totals 14 residues. Deletions cut 10 bases from V and 0 bases from J, with 12 bases between. The CDR3 reads CAISPRTNTGELFF. Written as DNA, the CDR3 is TGTGCCATCTCCCCCAGGACGAACACCGGGGAGCTGTTTTTT. Full variable domain (rest looked up from reference TRBV7-2 and TRBJ2-2): GAGVSQSPSNKVTEKGKDVELRCDPISGHTALYWYRQSLGQGLEFLIYFQGNSAPDKSGLPSDRFSAERTGGSVSTLTIQRTQQEDSAVYLCAISPRTNTGELFFGEGSRLTVL.

This sequence joins TRBV7-3 and TRBJ2-3; perhaps TRBD1 as D (6 bases). Germline loops: CDR1 SGHTA, CDR2 FQGTGA. V was cut by 2 bases and J by 12 bases, with 15 bases left in between. The CDR3 spans 13 residues. This CDR3 reads CASSLVEDSEQYF. The DNA for the CDR3 is TGTGCCAGCAGCTTAGTTGAGGACAGTGAACAGTATTTT.

This rearrangement joins TRBV7-9 to TRBJ2-7, with a tentative D call TRBD2 (7 bases). CDR3 size: 15 residues. CDR1 is SEHNR, CDR2 FQNEAQ, per germline (reference sequence). Trimming removed 5 bases from V and 0 bases from J, with 14 bases in between. CDR3 sequence: CASSARGDYSYEQYF. Here the CDR3 DNA reads TGTGCCAGCAGCGCGAGGGGGGACTACTCCTACGAGCAGTACTTC.

The chain uses TRBV7-8 and TRBJ2-5; possibly TRBD1 for D (6 bases). CDR3 length equals 15 residues. CDR1 is SGHVS, CDR2 FQNEAQ, per germline. V was cut by 3 bases and J by 0 bases, with 11 bases left in between. CDR3 bases: TGTGCCAGCAGCTTTCCTCGGACAGACCAAGAGACCCAGTACTTC. Translation gives CASSFPRTDQETQYF.

Of note for this clonotype: At one of its ends the junction is not consistent with the germline gene, which may arise from a read error. The chain carries TRBV29-1 and TRBJ1-1; no definite D call. Looked up from germline, CDR1 is SQVTM and CDR2 is ANQGSEA. The CDR3 consists of 11 residues. The DNA of the CDR3 is TGCAGCGCTGAAGAAAACACTGAAGCTTTCTTT. Its protein is CSAEENTEAFF.

The gene calls are TRBV29-1 and TRBJ2-3; 9 bases agree with TRBD2. Germline lookup yields CDR1 SQVTM and CDR2 ANQGSEA. The V gene end was trimmed by 6 bases and the J gene end by 3 bases; junction bases not matched to a gene: 7. The CDR3 loop spans 14 amino acids. CDR3 sequence: CSVDSSGVTDTQYF. The CDR3 nucleotides read TGCAGCGTAGACTCTAGCGGGGTAACAGATACGCAGTATTTT.

This clonotype was seen a single time. V gene TRBV28 combines with J gene TRBJ1-2, with D possibly matching TRBD1 (5 bases). Germline V lookup: CDR1 MDHEN, CDR2 SYDVKM. This CDR3 is built from 12 residues. Trimming removed 0 bases from V and 10 bases from J, with 9 bases in between. The CDR3 DNA follows: TGTGCCAGCAGTTTATGGGATGGGGCCTACACCTTC. Protein sequence: CASSLWDGAYTF.